This T cell receptor (beta chain) originates from a study of T cell responses to AZD1222 COVID-19 vaccine. Looking at the study overall: Second doses at about 4 or about 12 weeks were pooled.

Between the trimmed V and J ends, which lost 3 bases and 0 bases, there was a span of 12 bases. The CDR3 has 16 amino acids. CDR1 and CDR2 from the germline V gene are MNHNS and SASEGT. Broader study findings: Females made up more of the donors, who were largely white British, and clonal diversity may have come out too low. Mapped onto spike, vaccine-associated CD4 TCRs spanned it and were dominant at 160-218 and 743-854.

Regarding this clone: The antigen remains unidentified.

Assay used: immunoSEQ multiplex PCR; TCRdb lists only in-frame clones, some missing. Of approximately 150,000 clones detected, 85% to 95% appear once; the ten largest clones hold around 5.1%. This TCR was sampled from an adult in good health. The V call is TRBV6-1, the J call TRBJ1-5, with D possibly matching TRBD1 (6 bases). The sample here was peripheral blood, taken on day 0 of AZD1222 vaccination. In DNA form, the CDR3 reads TGTGCCAGCAGTGAGGGTGGGGGCCCTAGCAATCAGCCCCAGCATTTT. It codes for CASSEGGGPSNQPQHF.